This is a list of T cell receptor beta chains from one sample in a study of shared clonotypes between healthy human individuals. Assay: immunoSEQ multiplex PCR; the TCRdb copy retains only in-frame clones and omits some. The table records approximately 110,000 clones, around two thirds of them present only once. Source material: memory CD8+ T cells sorted from blood. The receptors were gathered from a woman between 25 and 40 years old in good health. Both conserved end residues are trimmed from each CDR3. The D gene is left open where the match is weak.

len,d_gene,v_gene,CDR3aa
12,TRBD1,TRBV5-6,ASSLGQGKYEQY
11,.,TRBV25-1,ASRARGEETQY
13,TRBD1,TRBV28,ASSSAGTGDEKLF
12,.,TRBV27,ASSSWRPNEKLF
12,TRBD2,TRBV19,ASTLLAGVHEQF
14,TRBD1,TRBV4-2,ASSFYPGQPDNEQF
12,.,TRBV18,ASSPLPHHYEQY
14,.,TRBV6-6,ASSYSKGGPTGELF
11,TRBD1,TRBV25-1,ASSGTGVDEQY
13,TRBD2,TRBV5-1,ASSLLAGARDTQY
11,TRBD1,TRBV7-9,ASSAGTDNEQF
11,.,TRBV6-5,ASSGRENTEAF
10,.,TRBV29-1,SVSSTGYEQY
13,TRBD2,TRBV5-1,ASSLRTGGSNEQY
14,TRBD1,TRBV27,ASSPRTGGVNTEAF
13,TRBD1,TRBV6-1,ASKLRTGGLYEQY
13,.,TRBV29-1,SVEGGMISYNEQF
14,TRBD2,TRBV7-8,ASSLGGSGTYNEQF
12,TRBD2,TRBV19,ASSPTSGPYEQY
12,.,TRBV30,AWDVGISGNTIY
14,TRBD2,TRBV2,AIHPPAGVGTGELF
11,.,TRBV5-1,ASSGDWDNEQF
14,.,TRBV21-1,ASSQQLQHARNTIY
11,.,TRBV27,ASSLYRNTEAF
12,TRBD1,TRBV6-1,ASRPRTGAYEQY
13,TRBD1,TRBV6-1,ASSSDREPYQPQH
14,TRBD2,TRBV25-1,ASSDQLAGGIYEQY
12,.,TRBV6-4,ASSDSPGANEQF
13,.,TRBV9,ASSVEGGYSYEQY
13,TRBD1,TRBV14,ASSYRTGSAYEQY
14,TRBD1,TRBV6-1,ASSEVTGQGNNEQF
14,.,TRBV27,ASSLSTRPPSYEQY
12,TRBD1,TRBV6-6,ASSQDRLTGELF
11,.,TRBV28,ASRDSGTYEQY
12,.,TRBV5-1,ASSLMMGDTEAF
11,TRBD1,TRBV6-4,ASKGASGAEQY
17,TRBD1,TRBV5-1,ASSLAPLGQGAPNTEAF
12,.,TRBV10-2,ASSKGEEAEKLF
12,.,TRBV19,ASSTNDRLEPQH
11,.,TRBV18,ASSPPLFYEQY
13,TRBD2,TRBV4-2,ASSQEIAGYNEQF
12,TRBD2,TRBV4-1,ASSQAGTTYEQY
15,.,TRBV6-1,ASSELRTGRPNEKLF
11,TRBD1,TRBV5-4,ASGQGNNYGYT
11,.,TRBV28,ATLNPRGYEQY
13,TRBD1,TRBV27,ASSLSHRGDYEQY
12,TRBD2,TRBV9,ASSVGGRDNEQF
11,.,TRBV6-4,ASSEGASTEAF
16,.,TRBV21-1,ASNLNPGEGISNQPQH
15,.,TRBV5-1,ASSLGGLDSQNTEAF
8,.,TRBV27,ASGYSPLH
14,.,TRBV6-6,ASIRFSNSGANVLT
13,.,TRBV6-5,ASSYSTDGANVLT
13,.,TRBV28,ASTPLRGGGETQY
11,TRBD2,TRBV6-1,ASRLARPNEQY
12,.,TRBV28,ASSLIGFRVPYT
13,.,TRBV6-1,ASTSSLFGINEQF